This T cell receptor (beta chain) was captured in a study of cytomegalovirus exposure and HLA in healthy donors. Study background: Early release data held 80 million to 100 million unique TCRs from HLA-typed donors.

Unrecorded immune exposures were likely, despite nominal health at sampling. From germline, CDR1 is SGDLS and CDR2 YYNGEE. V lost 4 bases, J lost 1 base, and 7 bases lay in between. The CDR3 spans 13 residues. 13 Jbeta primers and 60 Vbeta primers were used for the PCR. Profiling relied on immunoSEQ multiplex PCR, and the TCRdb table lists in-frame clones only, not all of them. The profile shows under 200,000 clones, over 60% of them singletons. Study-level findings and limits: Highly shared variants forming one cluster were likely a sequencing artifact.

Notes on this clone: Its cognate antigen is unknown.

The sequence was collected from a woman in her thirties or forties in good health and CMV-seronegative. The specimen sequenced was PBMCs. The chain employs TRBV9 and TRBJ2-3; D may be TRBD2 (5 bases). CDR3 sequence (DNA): TGTGCCAGCAGCCTCGGGGGCACAGATACGCAGTATTTT. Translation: CASSLGGTDTQYF.